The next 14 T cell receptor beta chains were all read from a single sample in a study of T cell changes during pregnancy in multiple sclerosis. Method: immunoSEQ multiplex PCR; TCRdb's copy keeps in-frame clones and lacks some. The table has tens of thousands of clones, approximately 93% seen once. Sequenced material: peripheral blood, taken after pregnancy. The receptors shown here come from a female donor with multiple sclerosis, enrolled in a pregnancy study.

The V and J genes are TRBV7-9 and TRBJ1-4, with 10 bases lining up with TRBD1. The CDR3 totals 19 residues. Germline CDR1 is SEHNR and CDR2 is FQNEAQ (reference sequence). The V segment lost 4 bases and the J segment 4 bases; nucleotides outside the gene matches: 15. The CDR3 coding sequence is TGTGCCAGCAGCTCCCCTCTATGGACAGGGGGGAGTTTTAATGAAAAACTGTTTTTT. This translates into CASSSPLWTGGSFNEKLFF. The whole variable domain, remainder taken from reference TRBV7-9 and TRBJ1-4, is DTGVSQNPRHKITKRGQNVTFRCDPISEHNRLYWYRQTLGQGPEFLTYFQNEAQLEKSRLLSDRFSAERPKGSFSTLEIQRTEQGDSAMYLCASSSPLWTGGSFNEKLFFGSGTQLSVL.

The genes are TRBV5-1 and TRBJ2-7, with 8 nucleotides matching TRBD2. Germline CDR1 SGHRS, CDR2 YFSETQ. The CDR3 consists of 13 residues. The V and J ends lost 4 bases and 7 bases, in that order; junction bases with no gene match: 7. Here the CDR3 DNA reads TGCGCCAGCAGCCCTAGCGGGTGGGAGGAGCAGTACTTC. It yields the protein CASSPSGWEEQYF.

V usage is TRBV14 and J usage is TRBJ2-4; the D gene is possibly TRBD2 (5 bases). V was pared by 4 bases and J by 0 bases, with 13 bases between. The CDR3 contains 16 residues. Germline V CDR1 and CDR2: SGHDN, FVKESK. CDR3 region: CASSPIGGLAKNIQYF. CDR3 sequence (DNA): TGTGCCAGCAGCCCAATTGGAGGACTAGCCAAAAACATTCAGTACTTC.

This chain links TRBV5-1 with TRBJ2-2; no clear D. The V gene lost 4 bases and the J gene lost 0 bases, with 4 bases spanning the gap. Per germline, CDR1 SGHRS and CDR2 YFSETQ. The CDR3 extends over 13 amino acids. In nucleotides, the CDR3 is TGCGCCAGCAGCCACTCGAACACCGGGGAGCTGTTTTTT. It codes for CASSHSNTGELFF.

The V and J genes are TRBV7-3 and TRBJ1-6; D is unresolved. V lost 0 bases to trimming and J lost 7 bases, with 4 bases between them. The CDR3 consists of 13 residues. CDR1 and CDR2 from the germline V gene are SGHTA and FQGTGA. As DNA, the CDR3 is TGTGCCAGCAGCTTAACCGCGAATTCACCCCTCCACTTT. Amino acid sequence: CASSLTANSPLHF.

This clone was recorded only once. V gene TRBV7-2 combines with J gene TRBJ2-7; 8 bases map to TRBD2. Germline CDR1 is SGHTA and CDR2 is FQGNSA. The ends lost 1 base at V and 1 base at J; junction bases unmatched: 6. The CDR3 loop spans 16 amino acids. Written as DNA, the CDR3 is TGTGCCAGCAGCTTAGTATTAGGCGGGAGGTCCTACGAGCAGTACTTC. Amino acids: CASSLVLGGRSYEQYF.

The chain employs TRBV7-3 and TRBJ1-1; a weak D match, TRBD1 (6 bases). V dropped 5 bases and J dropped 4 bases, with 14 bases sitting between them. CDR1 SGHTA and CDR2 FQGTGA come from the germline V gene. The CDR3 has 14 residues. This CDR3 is CASSLGAGATEAFF. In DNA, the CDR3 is TGTGCCAGCAGCCTCGGGGCAGGGGCCACTGAAGCTTTCTTT.

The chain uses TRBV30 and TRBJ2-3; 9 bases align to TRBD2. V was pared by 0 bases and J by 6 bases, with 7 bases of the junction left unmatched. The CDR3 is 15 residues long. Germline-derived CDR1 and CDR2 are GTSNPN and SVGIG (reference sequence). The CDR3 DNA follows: TGTGCCTGGAGTGTACTGGCGGGAGGGCCGGATACGCAGTATTTT. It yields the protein CAWSVLAGGPDTQYF. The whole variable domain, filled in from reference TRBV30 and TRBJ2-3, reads SQTIHQWPATLVQPVGSPLSLECTVEGTSNPNLYWYRQAAGRGLQLLFYSVGIGQISSEVPQNLSASRPQDRQFILSSKKLLLSDSGFYLCAWSVLAGGPDTQYFGPGTRLTVL.

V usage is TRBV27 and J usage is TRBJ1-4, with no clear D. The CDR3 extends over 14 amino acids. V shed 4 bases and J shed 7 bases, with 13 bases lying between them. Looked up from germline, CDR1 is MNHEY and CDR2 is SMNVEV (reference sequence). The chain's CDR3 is CASSWLRGSEKLFF. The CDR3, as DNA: TGTGCCAGCAGTTGGCTCCGGGGTAGTGAAAAACTGTTTTTT.

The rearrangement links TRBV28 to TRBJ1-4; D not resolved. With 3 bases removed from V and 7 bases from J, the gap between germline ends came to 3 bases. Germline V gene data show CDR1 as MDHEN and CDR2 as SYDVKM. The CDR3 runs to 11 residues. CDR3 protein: CASSFREKLFF. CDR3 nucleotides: TGTGCCAGCAGTTTCCGTGAAAAACTGTTTTTT.

The CDR3 region has the DNA TGTGCCAGCAGCCGCTGGACAGTAGGTCATACGCAGTATTTT. This sequence encodes CASSRWTVGHTQYF. V usage is TRBV14 and J usage is TRBJ2-3; TRBD1 might be the D (6 bases). Deletions cut 4 bases from V and 7 bases from J, with 15 bases between. Germline loops: CDR1 SGHDN, CDR2 FVKESK. There are 14 residues in the CDR3.

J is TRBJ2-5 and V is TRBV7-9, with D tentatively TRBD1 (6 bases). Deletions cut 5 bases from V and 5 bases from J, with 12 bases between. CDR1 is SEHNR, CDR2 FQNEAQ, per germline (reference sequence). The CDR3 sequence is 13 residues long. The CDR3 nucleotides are TGTGCCAGCAGCCCAGGGGCCGTCGAGACCCAGTACTTC. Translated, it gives CASSPGAVETQYF.

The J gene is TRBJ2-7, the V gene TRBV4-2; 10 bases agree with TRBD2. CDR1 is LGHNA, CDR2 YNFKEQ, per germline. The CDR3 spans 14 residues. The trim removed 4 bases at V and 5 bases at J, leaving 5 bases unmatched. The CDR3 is CASSPSGRFNEQYF. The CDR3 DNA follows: TGTGCCAGCAGCCCTAGCGGGAGATTCAACGAGCAGTACTTC.

CDR3 residues: CASRVLAGEVRQFF. CDR3 nucleotide sequence: TGTGCCAGCAGGGTCCTAGCGGGAGAAGTAAGGCAGTTCTTC. This chain connects TRBV6-1 to TRBJ2-1, with 10 bases that match TRBD2. CDR1 is MNHNS and CDR2 is SASEGT in the germline V gene. V was pared by 6 bases and J by 12 bases, with 11 bases of the junction left unmatched. The CDR3 runs 14 residues.